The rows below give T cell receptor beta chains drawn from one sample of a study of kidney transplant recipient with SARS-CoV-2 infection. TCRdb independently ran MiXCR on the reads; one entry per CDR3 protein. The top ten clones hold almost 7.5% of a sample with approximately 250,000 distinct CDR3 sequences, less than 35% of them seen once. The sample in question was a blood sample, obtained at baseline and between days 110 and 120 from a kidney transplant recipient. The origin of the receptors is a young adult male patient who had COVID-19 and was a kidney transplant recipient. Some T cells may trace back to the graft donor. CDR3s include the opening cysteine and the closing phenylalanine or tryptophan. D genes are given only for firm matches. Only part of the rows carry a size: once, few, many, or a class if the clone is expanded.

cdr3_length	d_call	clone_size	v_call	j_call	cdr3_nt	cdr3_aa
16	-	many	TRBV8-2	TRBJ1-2	TGTGGCAGTATCGGTGCTGATAGCCGAAAGACCTATGGCTACACCTTC	CGSIGADSRKTYGYTF
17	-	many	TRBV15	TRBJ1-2	TGTGCCACCAGCATGTACGTAAGGTGTGGAAAGACCTATGGCTACACCTTC	CATSMYVRCGKTYGYTF
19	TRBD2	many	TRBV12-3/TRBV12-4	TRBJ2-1	TGTGCCAGCAGTTCTAGAATAAAGCGGGAACCCTTCTCCTACAATGAGCAGTTCTTC	CASSSRIKREPFSYNEQFF
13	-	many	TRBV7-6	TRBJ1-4	TGTGCCAGCAGCGTAGAAGTCCAGGAAAAACTGTTTTTT	CASSVEVQEKLFF
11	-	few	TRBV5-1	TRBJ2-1	TGCGCCAGCCGTAGCATGGGTGAGCAGTTCTTC	CASRSMGEQFF
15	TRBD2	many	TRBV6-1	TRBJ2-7	TGTGCCAGCAGCGAAGCTAGCGGGATGGCCTACGAGCAGTACTTC	CASSEASGMAYEQYF
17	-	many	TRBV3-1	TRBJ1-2	TGTGCCAGCAGCCAGGGACGCACCCTTCGAAAGACCTATGGCTACACCTTC	CASSQGRTLRKTYGYTF
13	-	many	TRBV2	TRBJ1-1	TGTGCCAGCAGTGAAACAGGGAAGGGTGAAGCTTTCTTT	CASSETGKGEAFF
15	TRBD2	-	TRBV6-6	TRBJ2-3	TGTGCCAGCAGAGGTGTAGGGACTACCACAGATACGCAGTATTTT	CASRGVGTTTDTQYF
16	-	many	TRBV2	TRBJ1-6	TGTGCCAGCAAGAGTACGGGCGGGGGGGGCTATTCACCCCTCCACTTT	CASKSTGGGGYSPLHF
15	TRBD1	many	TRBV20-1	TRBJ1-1	TGCAGTGCTAGAGATATAGAGGGGGCAGACACTGAAGCTTTCTTT	CSARDIEGADTEAFF
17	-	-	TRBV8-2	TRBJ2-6	TGTGGCAGTAAGCCCAGGATAACACAAAGTCGGGCCAACGTCCTGACTTTC	CGSKPRITQSRANVLTF
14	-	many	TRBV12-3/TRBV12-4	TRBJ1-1	TGTGCCAGCAGTTTAGGGAAGGCGAACACTGAAGCTTTCTTT	CASSLGKANTEAFF
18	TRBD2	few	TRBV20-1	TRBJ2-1	TGCAGTGCGGACAAAGGACTAGCGGCTCGGAGCTCCTACAATGAGCAGTTCTTC	CSADKGLAARSSYNEQFF
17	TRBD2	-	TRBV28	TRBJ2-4	TGTGCCAGCAGTTTAGGGGCCCGAGCGGGGGGGGTGGACATTCAGTACTTC	CASSLGARAGGVDIQYF
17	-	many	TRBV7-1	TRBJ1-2	TGTGCCAGCAGCGTACGCCGTCACGAGGGAAAGACCTATGGCTACACCTTC	CASSVRRHEGKTYGYTF
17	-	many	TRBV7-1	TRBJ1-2	TGTGCCAGCAGCTGGTTATTTCACGAGGGAAAGACCTATGGCTACACCTTC	CASSWLFHEGKTYGYTF
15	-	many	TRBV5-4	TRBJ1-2	TGTGCCAGCAGCTTGGACGGGGTGAGGGACTATGGCTACACCTTC	CASSLDGVRDYGYTF
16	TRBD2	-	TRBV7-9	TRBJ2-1	TGTGCCAGCAGCGTCCCGACTAGCGGGAGGTTAAATGAGCAGTTCTTC	CASSVPTSGRLNEQFF
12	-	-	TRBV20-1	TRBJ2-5	TGCAGCGCGACTCGGGTCCAAGAGACCCAGTACTTC	CSATRVQETQYF
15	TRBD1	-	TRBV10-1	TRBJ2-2	TGCGCCGGCAGTGAGGGGGACAGGGACACCGGGGAGCTGTTTTTT	CAGSEGDRDTGELFF
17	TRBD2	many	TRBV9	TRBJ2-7	TGTGCCAGCAGCCACTCAACTAGCGGGAGGAGTTCGTACGAGCAGTACTTC	CASSHSTSGRSSYEQYF
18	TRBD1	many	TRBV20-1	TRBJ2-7	TGCAGTGCCGGGGGGGGCCGGGACAGGGGTTCTAGCTCCTACGAGCAGTACTTC	CSAGGGRDRGSSSYEQYF
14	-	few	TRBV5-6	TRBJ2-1	TGTGCCAGCACCCCCACCGTCGCCAACAATGAGCAGTTCTTC	CASTPTVANNEQFF
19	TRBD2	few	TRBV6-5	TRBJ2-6	TGTGCCAGCAGCTGGGGACTAGCGGGTTTAAGGTCTGGGGCCAACGTCCTGACTTTC	CASSWGLAGLRSGANVLTF
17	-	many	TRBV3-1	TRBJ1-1	TGTGCCAGCAGCTATCGCGGTCCCATTTCAATTCGCACTGAAGCTTTCTTT	CASSYRGPISIRTEAFF
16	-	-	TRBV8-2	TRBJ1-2	TGTGGCAGTCTCATAGATGATGGCCGAAAGACCTATGGCTACACCTTC	CGSLIDDGRKTYGYTF
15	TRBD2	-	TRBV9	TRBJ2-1	TGTGCCAGCAGCGTAGACGGACTAGCGCACAATGAGCAGTTCTTC	CASSVDGLAHNEQFF
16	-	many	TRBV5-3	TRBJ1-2	TGTGCCAGATGTGGATCAGTGGTGAGAAAGACCTATGGCTACACCTTC	CARCGSVVRKTYGYTF
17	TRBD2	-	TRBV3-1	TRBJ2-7	TGTACCAGCAGCCAAGTGTTGCGAGCGGGAGGGAACTACAAGCAGTACTTC	CTSSQVLRAGGNYKQYF
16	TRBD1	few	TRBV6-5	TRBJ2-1	TGTGCCAGCAGTTACAGGGGGCCCAGCTCCTACAATGAGCAGTTCTTC	CASSYRGPSSYNEQFF
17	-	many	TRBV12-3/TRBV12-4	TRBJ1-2	TGTGCCAGCAGTCCGCCTCGCAGCTTCCGAAAGACCTATGGCTACACCTTC	CASSPPRSFRKTYGYTF
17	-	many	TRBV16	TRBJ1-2	TGTGCCAGCAGCTCTAGAATGGTCGTTAGAAAGACCTATGGCTACACCTTC	CASSSRMVVRKTYGYTF
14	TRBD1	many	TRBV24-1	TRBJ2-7	TGTGCCACCAGTGCCCGGGACAGGGAATCCGAGCAGTACTTC	CATSARDRESEQYF
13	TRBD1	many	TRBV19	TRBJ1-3	TGTGCCAGTAGTAGGGACAGGGGAAACACCATATATTTT	CASSRDRGNTIYF
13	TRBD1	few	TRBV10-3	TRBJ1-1	TGTGCCGTCAGCCCAAGGGGGCAGGGGGAAGCTTTCTTT	CAVSPRGQGEAFF
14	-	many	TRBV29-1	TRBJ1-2	TGCAGCGTAGACGGGCTCTTTACGAACTATGGCTACACCTTC	CSVDGLFTNYGYTF
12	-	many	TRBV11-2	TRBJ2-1	TGTGCCAGCAGCTTAGTCTCCAATGAGCAGTTCTTC	CASSLVSNEQFF
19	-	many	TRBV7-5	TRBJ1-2	-	CISVPEVLIEVGKTYGYTF
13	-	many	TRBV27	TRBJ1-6	TGTGCCAGCAGTTTATACTATAATTCACCCCTCCACTTT	CASSLYYNSPLHF
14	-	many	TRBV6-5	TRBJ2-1	TGTGCCAGCAGTTACGCGCCGGGGGGCCGTGAGCAGTTCTTC	CASSYAPGGREQFF
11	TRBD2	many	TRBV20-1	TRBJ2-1	TGCAGTGCTCTCGGGGGGAGTGAGCAGTTCTTC	CSALGGSEQFF
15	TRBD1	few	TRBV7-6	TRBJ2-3	TGTGCCAGCAGCCTGGACAGGGGGTATGCAGATACGCAGTATTTT	CASSLDRGYADTQYF
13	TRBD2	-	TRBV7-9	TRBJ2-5	TGTGCCAGCAGCCCGTCCGGCGGGGGTGGCCAGTACTTC	CASSPSGGGGQYF
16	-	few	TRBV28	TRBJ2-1	TGTGCCAGCAGACCTAGGACTACCACAAACTACAATGAGCAGTTCTTC	CASRPRTTTNYNEQFF
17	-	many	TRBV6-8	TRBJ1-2	TGTGCCAGCAGTTTAATTGAACGCTCTAGAAAGACCTATGGCTACACCTTC	CASSLIERSRKTYGYTF
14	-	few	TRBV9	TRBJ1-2	TGTGCCAGCAGCGTAGGGCAGTCCAACTATGGCTACACCTTC	CASSVGQSNYGYTF
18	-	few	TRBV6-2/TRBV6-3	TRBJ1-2	TGTGCCAGCAGTTACGATAAGGAACAGTGGGGGACGAGCTATGGCTACACCTTC	CASSYDKEQWGTSYGYTF
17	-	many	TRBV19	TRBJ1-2	TGTGCCAGTAGTCACAGACTGACAAATCGAAAGACCTATAGCTACACCTTC	CASSHRLTNRKTYSYTF
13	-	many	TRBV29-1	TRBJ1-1	TGCAGCGTTCTCAACGGATTGAACACTGAAGCTTTCTTT	CSVLNGLNTEAFF
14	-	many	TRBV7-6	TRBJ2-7	TGTGCCAGCAGCTCACGGTTGGGCCTGGAGGAGCAGTACTTC	CASSSRLGLEEQYF
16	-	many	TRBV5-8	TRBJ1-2	TGTGCCAGCCAAGCGGTTCATCCACGAAAGACCTATGGCTACACCTTC	CASQAVHPRKTYGYTF